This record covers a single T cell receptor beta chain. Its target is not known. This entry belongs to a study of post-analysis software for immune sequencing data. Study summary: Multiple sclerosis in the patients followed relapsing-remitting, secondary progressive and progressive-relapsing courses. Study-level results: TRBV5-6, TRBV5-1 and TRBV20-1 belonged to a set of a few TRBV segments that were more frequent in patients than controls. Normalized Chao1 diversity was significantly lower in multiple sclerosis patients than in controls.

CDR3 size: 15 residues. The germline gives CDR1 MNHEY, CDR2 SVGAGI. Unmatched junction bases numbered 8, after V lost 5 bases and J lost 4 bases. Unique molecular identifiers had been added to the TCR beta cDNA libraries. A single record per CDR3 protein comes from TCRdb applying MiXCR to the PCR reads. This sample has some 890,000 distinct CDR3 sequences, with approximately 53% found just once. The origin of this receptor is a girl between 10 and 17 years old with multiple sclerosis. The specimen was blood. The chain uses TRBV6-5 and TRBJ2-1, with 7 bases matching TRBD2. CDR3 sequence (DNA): TGTGCCAGCAGTATTCGGGGGGTGAATTACAATGAGCAGTTCTTC. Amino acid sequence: CASSIRGVNYNEQFF.